Listed here are 31 T cell receptor beta chains from one sample, sequenced in a study of blood T cell repertoires in COVID-19. This table comes from immunoSEQ multiplex PCR, and its TCRdb copy is limited to in-frame clones, with some not included. The table lists some 250,000 clones, around 81% of them singletons. Sequenced input: peripheral blood. Receptor source: an older woman with active or convalescent COVID-19.

This clone appeared once. V usage is TRBV11-2 and J usage is TRBJ2-7, with no clear D. Trimming removed 1 base at V and 3 bases at J, with 4 bases between. Germline V gene lookup returns CDR1 SGHAT and CDR2 FQNNGV. The CDR3 spans 12 residues. The CDR3 here is CASSLAVYEQYF. For the CDR3, the DNA is TGTGCCAGCAGCTTAGCCGTCTACGAGCAGTACTTC.

The chain employs TRBV19 and TRBJ1-2; weak D call: TRBD1 (6 bases). Germline CDR1 and CDR2: LNHDA and SQIVND (reference sequence). Trimming shortened V by 4 bases and J by 4 bases, and 13 bases separated the two germline ends. This CDR3 is 14 amino acids long. In nucleotides, the CDR3 is TGTGCCAGTAGTACCCAGGCAGGGGCCTATGGCTACACCTTC. This translates into CASSTQAGAYGYTF.

This clone occurred a few times. The gene calls are TRBV6-2 or TRBV6-3 and TRBJ2-3; perhaps TRBD2 as D (5 bases). Per the germline V gene, CDR1 is MNHEY and CDR2 is SVGEGT. This CDR3 is built from 14 residues. V was clipped by 0 bases and J by 1 base, with 5 bases between them. Written as DNA, the CDR3 is TGTGCCAGCAGTTACTCACTAGGCACAGATACGCAGTATTTT. Encoded protein: CASSYSLGTDTQYF.

This rearrangement joins TRBV5-1 to TRBJ1-2, with D maybe TRBD1 (6 bases). This CDR3 contains 15 residues. V dropped 0 bases and J dropped 2 bases, with 11 bases sitting between them. The V gene's germline CDR1 is SGHRS and CDR2 YFSETQ. The CDR3 reads CASSLETGTNYGYTF. The CDR3, as DNA: TGCGCCAGCAGCTTGGAAACAGGGACAAACTATGGCTACACCTTC.

This chain joins TRBV27 and TRBJ1-5; 9 nucleotides agree with TRBD1. After removal of 7 bases from V and 3 bases from J, the junction contained 13 bases not matched to a gene. This CDR3 region has 17 residues. The germline V gene has CDR1 MNHEY and CDR2 SMNVEV (reference sequence). The CDR3 loop is CASNLRGQGRFNQPQHF. CDR3 coding DNA: TGTGCCAGCAATCTCCGGGGACAGGGTCGATTCAATCAGCCCCAGCATTTT.

The rearrangement links TRBV2 to TRBJ2-1, with 11 bases fitting TRBD2. Losses at the gene ends were 7 bases for V and 9 bases for J; bases not matched to a gene: 14. This CDR3 is 16 amino acids long. Germline V gene data show CDR1 as SNHLY and CDR2 as FYNNEI. Written as DNA, the CDR3 is TGTGCCAGCAAAGCCCTAGCGGGGGGAGTCGGGAGTGAGCAGTTCTTC. Its translation is CASKALAGGVGSEQFF.

V is TRBV27 and J is TRBJ2-1; 8 bases are shared with TRBD1. This CDR3 is built from 15 residues. Germline V gene sequence: CDR1 MNHEY, CDR2 SMNVEV (reference sequence). V lost 5 bases and J lost 5; bases outside the gene matches: 8. Here the CDR3 DNA reads TGTGCCAGCAGTCCCCGGACAGGGTTCGACAATGAGCAGTTCTTC. This encodes CASSPRTGFDNEQFF.

The chain carries TRBV4-2 and TRBJ2-5, with a tentative D call TRBD2 (6 bases). The CDR3 is 19 residues long. Trimming left V 1 base short and J 0 bases short, with 21 bases between. In germline, CDR1 is LGHNA, CDR2 YNFKEQ. The CDR3 loop reads CASSQVGEAWAAYQETQYF. CDR3 bases: TGTGCCAGCAGCCAAGTTGGGGAGGCCTGGGCGGCGTACCAAGAGACCCAGTACTTC.

The gene calls are TRBV4-2 and TRBJ1-3, with a weak D call TRBD1 (5 bases). With 0 bases removed from V and 0 bases from J, the gap between germline ends came to 15 bases. This CDR3 spans 18 amino acids. Germline V gene data show CDR1 as LGHNA and CDR2 as YNFKEQ. CDR3 in DNA: TGTGCCAGCAGCCAAGAAGAGGCGGGGAGGGGCTCTGGAAACACCATATATTTT. Residues: CASSQEEAGRGSGNTIYF.

The chain has TRBV5-1 and TRBJ2-5; the D gene is possibly TRBD1 (6 bases). The V gene's germline CDR1 is SGHRS and CDR2 YFSETQ. V lost 3 bases to trimming and J lost 3 bases, with 15 bases between them. This CDR3 contains 15 residues. The CDR3: CASSWDGQFEETQYF. The CDR3 coding sequence is TGCGCCAGCAGCTGGGATGGACAGTTCGAAGAGACCCAGTACTTC.

The chain combines TRBV27 with TRBJ1-1; 7 bases are a match to TRBD1. The germline CDR1 and CDR2 sequences are MNHEY and SMNVEV (reference sequence). The CDR3 has 16 residues. Trimming removed 5 bases from V and 1 base from J; junction bases left unmatched: 10. The CDR3 bases are TGTGCCAGCAGTCCTAATTTGGGACAGAGGAACACTGAAGCTTTCTTT. Protein sequence: CASSPNLGQRNTEAFF.

This clone came up a few times. The genes are TRBV6-2 or TRBV6-3 and TRBJ2-1; tentatively, D is TRBD2 (6 bases). Trimming shortened V by 5 bases and J by 5 bases, and 7 bases separated the two germline ends. CDR1 MNHEY and CDR2 SVGEGT come from the germline V gene. CDR3 length: 12 amino acids. CDR3 bases: TGTGCCAGCAGTCTAGCGAACAATGAGCAGTTCTTC. Translation: CASSLANNEQFF.

V gene TRBV10-3 combines with J gene TRBJ2-3, with a weak D call TRBD2 (7 bases). CDR1 ENHRY and CDR2 SYGVKD come from the germline V gene. The germline V and J ends were trimmed by 0 bases and 6 bases, with 22 bases remaining between them. The CDR3 sequence is 18 residues long. CDR3 residues: CAISESRAGATGRDTQYF. Written as DNA, the CDR3 is TGTGCCATCAGTGAGTCACGGGCGGGGGCCACCGGGAGGGATACGCAGTATTTT.

The chain carries TRBV5-6 and TRBJ1-5; D possibly corresponds to TRBD1 (6 bases). Germline V gives CDR1 SGHDT, CDR2 YYEEEE. CDR3 length: 15 residues. The V and J ends lost 4 bases and 0 bases respectively, with 11 bases between them. The CDR3 region has the DNA TGTGCCAGCAGCCCCGGGACAAATAGCAATCAGCCCCAGCATTTT. This sequence encodes CASSPGTNSNQPQHF. Based on the CDR3 plus reference TRBV5-6 and TRBJ1-5, the full variable domain is DAGVTQSPTHLIKTRGQQVTLRCSPKSGHDTVSWYQQALGQGPQFIFQYYEEEERQRGNFPDRFSGHQFPNYSSELNVNALLLGDSALYLCASSPGTNSNQPQHFGDGTRLSIL.

Only a few counts were recorded for this clone. The chain has TRBV14 and TRBJ2-5; no clear D gene. The CDR3 spans 15 residues. The V gene's germline CDR1 is SGHDN and CDR2 FVKESK. Deletions cut 0 bases from V and 3 bases from J, with 11 bases between. The CDR3 here is CASSQDWARKETQYF. Written as DNA, the CDR3 is TGTGCCAGCAGCCAAGACTGGGCCCGGAAAGAGACCCAGTACTTC.

This clone is a singleton in its sample. This rearrangement joins TRBV19 to TRBJ1-2; no firm D call. Trimming took off 0 bases at V and 8 bases at J, with 13 bases between the two ends. Germline V gene data show CDR1 as LNHDA and CDR2 as SQIVND (reference sequence). The CDR3 is 14 amino acids. This CDR3 is CASSIDNSRLGYTF. As DNA, the CDR3 is TGTGCCAGTAGTATAGATAACAGCCGGCTCGGCTACACCTTC.

V is TRBV4-3 and J is TRBJ1-2; tentative D call: TRBD1 (5 bases). The CDR3 has 15 amino acids. Trimming cost V 1 base and J 8 bases, with 17 bases left between them. In germline, CDR1 is LGHNA, CDR2 YSLEER. This chain's CDR3 is CASSQGRDGGLGYTF. The CDR3 region has the DNA TGCGCCAGCAGCCAAGGCAGGGACGGGGGTCTCGGCTACACCTTC.

The CDR3 nucleotides read TGTGCCAGCAGTCTTCGACAGGGGGCCTTTCTCAACTATGGCTACACCTTC. Translating gives CASSLRQGAFLNYGYTF. The chain uses TRBV28 and TRBJ1-2, with 10 bases matching TRBD1. Germline loops: CDR1 MDHEN, CDR2 SYDVKM. The CDR3 has 17 residues. Unmatched junction bases numbered 11, after V lost 5 bases and J lost 2 bases.

This chain connects TRBV19 to TRBJ1-3; 7 nucleotides match TRBD1. Germline V gene lookup returns CDR1 LNHDA and CDR2 SQIVND (reference sequence). The CDR3 contains 15 residues. The V and J ends lost 4 bases and 0 bases, in that order; junction bases with no gene match: 3. The CDR3 DNA reads as TGTGCCAGTAGTAGGACAGGAGCCTCTGGAAACACCATATATTTT. Its protein is CASSRTGASGNTIYF. Filled out from reference TRBV19 and TRBJ1-3, the complete variable domain reads DGGITQSPKYLFRKEGQNVTLSCEQNLNHDAMYWYRQDPGQGLRLIYYSQIVNDFQKGDIAEGYSVSREKKESFPLTVTSAQKNPTAFYLCASSRTGASGNTIYFGEGSWLTVV.

V is TRBV3-1 (or the pseudogene TRBV3-2) and J is TRBJ2-7; TRBD1 matches 9 bases. This CDR3 region has 14 residues. V shed 4 bases and J 5 bases; nucleotides not matched to a gene: 6. In germline, CDR1 is LGHDT, CDR2 YNNKEL (reference sequence). CDR3 sequence (DNA): TGTGCCAGCAGCCCCGGGACAGGGAGGAACGAGCAGTACTTC. The encoded protein is CASSPGTGRNEQYF.

This clone showed up just a few times. The chain is built from TRBV7-9 and TRBJ2-7, with TRBD1 identical over 7 bases. This CDR3 has 16 amino acids. The J segment lost 0 bases and the V segment lost 1 base, leaving 6 bases of the junction unmatched. Germline V gene sequence: CDR1 SEHNR, CDR2 FQNEAQ (reference sequence). CDR3 protein: CASSLGQGTSSYEQYF. CDR3 DNA: TGTGCCAGCAGCTTAGGACAGGGCACCAGCTCCTACGAGCAGTACTTC.

J is TRBJ2-5 and V is TRBV18; D possibly corresponds to TRBD2 (5 bases). CDR1 is KGHSH, CDR2 LQKENI, per germline. The CDR3 spans 15 residues. Trimming shortened V by 3 bases and J by 6 bases, and 17 bases separated the two germline ends. The CDR3 nucleotides are TGTGCCAGCTCACCCGAACAAGGCGTCGGGAAGACCCAGTACTTC. Translated, it gives CASSPEQGVGKTQYF.

The J gene is TRBJ1-5, the V gene TRBV18, with TRBD1 as a possible D gene (5 bases). Germline values: CDR1 KGHSH, CDR2 LQKENI. The CDR3 runs to 18 residues. V was clipped by 3 bases and J by 0 bases, with 18 bases between them. In DNA form, the CDR3 reads TGTGCCAGCTCACCGCGCGGGACTTATGGGGATAGCAATCAGCCCCAGCATTTT. Its translation: CASSPRGTYGDSNQPQHF.

The chain uses TRBV19 and TRBJ1-6; TRBD1 might be the D (6 bases). The germline V gene encodes CDR1 LNHDA and CDR2 SQIVND (reference sequence). This CDR3 has 14 amino acids. V was cut by 4 bases and J by 7 bases, with 11 bases left in between. CDR3 sequence (DNA): TGTGCCAGTAGTACCCGGGACATCAATTCACCCCTCCACTTT. It translates to CASSTRDINSPLHF. The variable domain in full, with the rest retrieved from reference TRBV19 and TRBJ1-6, is DGGITQSPKYLFRKEGQNVTLSCEQNLNHDAMYWYRQDPGQGLRLIYYSQIVNDFQKGDIAEGYSVSREKKESFPLTVTSAQKNPTAFYLCASSTRDINSPLHFGNGTRLTVT.

The chain recombines TRBV29-1 with TRBJ2-3, with 11 bases fitting TRBD2. The V gene's germline CDR1 is SQVTM and CDR2 ANQGSEA. V trimming: 4 bases; J trimming: 0 bases; junction bases outside the gene matches: 6. The CDR3 runs 16 residues. DNA of the CDR3: TGCAGCGTTGTACTAGCGGGGGTTGCTAGCACAGATACGCAGTATTTT. This encodes CSVVLAGVASTDTQYF.

This chain links TRBV3-1 (or the pseudogene TRBV3-2) with TRBJ2-5, with D perhaps being TRBD1 or TRBD2 (5 bases each). The CDR3 spans 14 residues. The V and J ends lost 7 bases and 5 bases respectively, with 17 bases between them. Per germline, CDR1 LGHDT and CDR2 YNNKEL (reference sequence). CDR3 sequence (DNA): TGTGCCAGCACCCAGGGCGCGGGCGCTGAGACCCAGTACTTC. This gives the protein CASTQGAGAETQYF.

The CDR3 is CASSRGQGGYNEQFF. In nucleotides, the CDR3 is TGTGCCAGTAGTAGGGGACAGGGGGGATACAATGAGCAGTTCTTC. J is TRBJ2-1 and V is TRBV19, with 11 bases identical to TRBD1. Germline CDR1 is LNHDA and CDR2 is SQIVND (reference sequence). The CDR3 length is 15 residues. V was clipped by 4 bases and J by 4 bases; unmatched bases: 3.

This clone is a singleton in its sample. The genes are TRBV2 and TRBJ1-2, with 9 bases lining up with TRBD1. CDR3 length equals 14 residues. Germline-derived CDR1 and CDR2 are SNHLY and FYNNEI. With V trimmed by 5 bases and J by 6 bases, 7 bases remained unmatched. The CDR3 reads CASSNRDRDNGYTF. The DNA of the CDR3 is TGTGCCAGCAGTAACCGGGACAGGGACAATGGCTACACCTTC.

The V gene is TRBV25-1, the J gene TRBJ2-2; possibly TRBD1 for D (6 bases). From germline, CDR1 is MGHDK and CDR2 SYGVNS. V was cut by 5 bases and J by 1 base, with 11 bases left in between. The CDR3 is made up of 15 amino acids. The CDR3 bases are TGTGCCAGCAGTAGACCGACAGGGAACACCGGGGAGCTGTTTTTT. Translated: CASSRPTGNTGELFF. Together with reference TRBV25-1 and TRBJ2-2, the CDR3 gives the full variable domain: EADIYQTPRYLVIGTGKKITLECSQTMGHDKMYWYQQDPGMELHLIHYSYGVNSTEKGDLSSESTVSRIRTEHFPLTLESARPSHTSQYLCASSRPTGNTGELFFGEGSRLTVL.

This chain links TRBV3-1 (or the pseudogene TRBV3-2) with TRBJ1-6, with D tentatively TRBD1 (6 bases). Looked up from germline, CDR1 is LGHDT and CDR2 is YNNKEL (reference sequence). The V and J ends lost 3 bases and 11 bases respectively, with 23 bases between them. The CDR3 has 17 amino acids. The CDR3: CASSQGGTQWFFAPLHF. CDR3 nucleotide sequence: TGTGCCAGCAGCCAGGGGGGGACACAGTGGTTCTTTGCACCCCTCCACTTT.

This clone was seen only a few times. This chain links TRBV27 with TRBJ2-7; D is possibly TRBD1 (5 bases). In germline, CDR1 is MNHEY, CDR2 SMNVEV (reference sequence). This CDR3 has 15 amino acids. Trimming pared 5 bases from V and 3 bases from J, leaving 17 bases between. The CDR3 protein is CASSLKDNSYYEQYF. The CDR3, as DNA: TGTGCCAGCAGTCTCAAGGACAACTCGTACTACGAGCAGTACTTC.